This passage covers 9 T cell receptor beta chains from one sample sequenced in a study of beta chain features in type 1 diabetes. The entirety of the isolated RNA underwent reverse transcription, so expressed TCRB transcripts were sequenced. Here immunoSEQ multiplex PCR was the method, and the copy in TCRdb shows in-frame clones only, minus some. Among 400,000 to 500,000 clones, around 14% were seen once, and the ten largest hold around 0.039%. Sequencing was done on a sample of naive CD4+ T cells from blood. The receptors stem from a young man in good health.

This chain uses TRBV7-9 with TRBJ2-1; the match to TRBD2 covers 8 bases. Germline CDR1 reads SEHNR; CDR2 reads FQNEAQ (reference sequence). CDR3 length equals 17 residues. V lost 4 bases to trimming and J lost 8 bases; unmatched junction nucleotides: 16. CDR3 sequence: CASSSPDQGLVPYEQFF. CDR3 sequence (DNA): TGTGCCAGCAGCTCCCCCGACCAGGGACTAGTTCCTTATGAGCAGTTCTTC.

The gene calls are TRBV27 and TRBJ2-5; D perhaps matches TRBD2 (5 bases). In germline, CDR1 is MNHEY, CDR2 SMNVEV (reference sequence). The CDR3 totals 12 residues. The V gene lost 7 bases and the J gene lost 4 bases, with 10 bases spanning the gap. CDR3 DNA: TGTGCCAGCACCGGCGGGCTAGAGACCCAGTACTTC. Translated, it gives CASTGGLETQYF.

DNA for the CDR3: TGTGCCAGCAGCCCACTCGGGGGCCCCACCGGGGAGCTGTTTTTT. It codes for CASSPLGGPTGELFF. V usage is TRBV7-9 and J usage is TRBJ2-2; D possibly uses TRBD1 or TRBD2 (6 bases each). The germline gives CDR1 SEHNR, CDR2 FQNEAQ (reference sequence). V was pared by 5 bases and J by 4 bases, with 14 bases between. The CDR3 totals 15 residues.

This clone showed up just a few times. CDR3 residues: CAWSVLQLEEQFF. CDR3 bases: TGTGCCTGGAGTGTACTCCAGTTAGAGGAGCAGTTCTTC. V gene TRBV30 combines with J gene TRBJ2-1, with D uncertain. Germline V gene sequence: CDR1 GTSNPN, CDR2 SVGIG (reference sequence). The germline V and J ends were trimmed by 0 bases and 10 bases, with 13 bases remaining between them. This CDR3 comprises 13 residues.

This clone turned up a few times. The sample contains more than one DNA sequence encoding this CDR3. The chain carries TRBV15 and TRBJ2-3, with D unclear. The V gene lost 0 bases and the J gene lost 4 bases, with 5 bases spanning the gap. The V gene's germline CDR1 is LNHNV and CDR2 YYDKDF (reference sequence). CDR3 length equals 13 residues. The CDR3 spells CATSRDPADTQYF. The CDR3 DNA sequence: TGTGCCACCAGCAGAGATCCCGCAGATACGCAGTATTTT.

This clone was seen ten or more times. The chain carries TRBV10-3 and TRBJ2-7; D is perhaps TRBD1 or TRBD2 (6 bases each). The CDR3 covers 12 residues. Trimming took 2 bases from V and 5 from J, leaving 7 bases between them. Germline V gene data show CDR1 as ENHRY and CDR2 as SYGVKD. The CDR3 region has the DNA TGTGCCATCAGTGAGGGGGGGCACGAGCAGTACGTC. Protein sequence: CAISEGGHEQYV.

CDR3 coding DNA: TGTGCCACCACCAGGGACAGGGGGTGGGAGACCCAGTACTTC. This translates into CATTRDRGWETQYF. V is TRBV15 and J is TRBJ2-5, with 11 bases identical to TRBD1. The CDR3 covers 14 residues. CDR1 LNHNV and CDR2 YYDKDF come from the germline V gene (reference sequence). V shed 7 bases, J shed 5 bases, and the junction held 6 bases outside the gene matches. Based on the CDR3 plus reference TRBV15 and TRBJ2-5, the full variable domain is DAMVIQNPRYQVTQFGKPVTLSCSQTLNHNVMYWYQQKSSQAPKLLFHYYDKDFNNEADTPDNFQSRRPNTSFCFLDIRSPGLGDTAMYLCATTRDRGWETQYFGPGTRLLVL.

The V gene is TRBV7-6, the J gene TRBJ2-5; TRBD2 aligns across 14 bases. Trimming took 3 bases from V and 5 from J; bases not matched to a gene: 2. Germline V lookup: CDR1 SGHVS, CDR2 FNYEAQ. The CDR3 length is 15 residues. The CDR3 spells CASSFGTSGSETQYF. The CDR3 DNA is TGTGCCAGCAGCTTCGGGACTAGCGGGAGCGAGACCCAGTACTTC.

The chain joins TRBV30 to TRBJ1-3, with D hard to call. V lost 2 bases and J lost 1, with 9 bases in between. The CDR3 length is 14 residues. Germline V CDR1 and CDR2: GTSNPN, SVGIG (reference sequence). The CDR3 DNA is TGTGCCTGGAGTCCAAGAGCATCTGGAAACACCATATATTTT. Amino acids: CAWSPRASGNTIYF.